These 26 T cell receptor beta chains came from one sample sequenced in a study of T cell changes during pregnancy in multiple sclerosis. Sequencing was performed with immunoSEQ multiplex PCR; in TCRdb, only in-frame clones are kept and a portion is missing. The table shows fewer than 60,000 clones, with roughly 94% occurring only once. This material consisted of CD8+ T cells from peripheral blood mononuclear cells, taken in the first trimester of pregnancy. These receptor sequences come from a female donor with multiple sclerosis, enrolled in a pregnancy study.

The chain combines TRBV9 with TRBJ2-3, with 11 bases lining up with TRBD2. Germline assignment: CDR1 SGDLS and CDR2 YYNGEE. The V segment lost 5 bases and the J segment 1 base; nucleotides outside the gene matches: 12. The CDR3 covers 18 residues. This CDR3 is CASSPGTSGPTGTDTQYF. The CDR3 coding sequence is TGTGCCAGCAGTCCCGGGACTAGCGGACCGACAGGCACAGATACGCAGTATTTT.

The chain has TRBV11-2 and TRBJ2-7, with D hard to call. V was pared by 2 bases and J by 2 bases, with 13 bases between. The CDR3 length is 15 residues. In germline, CDR1 is SGHAT, CDR2 FQNNGV. Here the CDR3 reads CASSLSQPLTYEQYF. In DNA form, the CDR3 reads TGTGCCAGCAGCTTATCACAGCCGCTTACCTACGAGCAGTACTTC.

The genes are TRBV6-5 and TRBJ1-2; 10 nucleotides match TRBD1. Germline V gene data show CDR1 as MNHEY and CDR2 as SVGAGI. The CDR3 runs to 15 residues. V lost 8 bases, J lost 4 bases, and 10 bases stayed unmatched. The CDR3: CASAQGTGVLYGYTF. The DNA for the CDR3 is TGTGCCAGCGCCCAAGGGACAGGGGTGCTCTATGGCTACACCTTC.

The chain carries TRBV2 and TRBJ2-7, with D tentatively TRBD2 (5 bases). Germline V gene sequence: CDR1 SNHLY, CDR2 FYNNEI. The V end was cut by 9 bases, the J end by 6 bases, with 15 bases between. The CDR3 has 12 amino acids. CDR3 loop: CASQDGEAEQYF. CDR3 in DNA: TGTGCCAGTCAAGACGGGGAAGCCGAGCAGTACTTC.

This rearrangement joins TRBV9 to TRBJ2-7; 9 positions agree with TRBD2. J was trimmed by 3 bases and V by 1 base; bases with no gene match: 2. Germline-derived CDR1 and CDR2 are SGDLS and YYNGEE. This CDR3 is 14 amino acids long. The CDR3 bases are TGTGCCAGCAGCGTAAGAGCGGGAGGCTACGAGCAGTACTTC. Its translation is CASSVRAGGYEQYF.

V usage is TRBV5-1 and J usage is TRBJ2-1, with 7 bases that match TRBD1. The CDR3 is 15 amino acids. After removal of 6 bases from V and 3 bases from J, the junction contained 9 bases not matched to a gene. Germline CDR1 SGHRS, CDR2 YFSETQ. This CDR3 is CASTGGDRDYNEQFF. The CDR3 coding sequence is TGCGCCAGCACCGGCGGCGACAGGGACTACAATGAGCAGTTCTTC.

This clone was counted once. The V gene is TRBV29-1, the J gene TRBJ2-3; 7 bases are shared with TRBD2. Germline CDR1 and CDR2: SQVTM and ANQGSEA. V gave up 7 bases and J gave up 0 bases; unmatched junction bases: 4. This CDR3 has 13 residues. The CDR3 nucleotides read TGCAGCGCCACTAGCGCCAGCACAGATACGCAGTATTTT. Its protein product is CSATSASTDTQYF.

The chain combines TRBV7-8 with TRBJ2-7; 13 bases fit TRBD2. The junction had 4 bases not matched to a gene; V was cut back by 6 bases and J by 2 bases. This CDR3 has 15 residues. Germline V gene sequence: CDR1 SGHVS, CDR2 FQNEAQ. The CDR3 DNA reads as TGTGCCAGCAGTGGGACTAGCGGGATCCCCTACGAGCAGTACTTC. It encodes CASSGTSGIPYEQYF.

J is TRBJ1-2 and V is TRBV7-8; TRBD1 agrees at 7 bases. The V gene's germline CDR1 is SGHVS and CDR2 FQNEAQ. V was pared by 5 bases and J by 0 bases, with 6 bases of the junction left unmatched. This CDR3 is built from 15 residues. The CDR3 DNA reads TGTGCCAGCAGCCCGGGGACAGCAGCTAACTATGGCTACACCTTC. It encodes CASSPGTAANYGYTF. The full variable domain, in which reference TRBV7-8 and TRBJ1-2 provide the parts outside the CDR3, is GAGVSQSPRYKVAKRGQDVALRCDPISGHVSLFWYQQALGQGPEFLTYFQNEAQLDKSGLPSDRFFAERPEGSVSTLKIQRTQQEDSAVYLCASSPGTAANYGYTFGSGTRLTVV.

This chain joins TRBV9 and TRBJ1-3, with D perhaps TRBD1 (5 bases). The germline gives CDR1 SGDLS, CDR2 YYNGEE. The CDR3 totals 18 residues. Deletions cut 0 bases from V and 4 bases from J, with 20 bases between. CDR3 protein: CASSVAHGRGTDGNTIYF. The CDR3 DNA follows: TGTGCCAGCAGCGTAGCTCACGGAAGGGGCACGGACGGAAACACCATATATTTT. Drawing the rest from reference TRBV9 and TRBJ1-3, the complete variable domain is DSGVTQTPKHLITATGQRVTLRCSPRSGDLSVYWYQQSLDQGLQFLIQYYNGEERAKGNILERFSAQQFPDLHSELNLSSLELGDSALYFCASSVAHGRGTDGNTIYFGEGSWLTVV.

The chain employs TRBV30 and TRBJ2-1; 7 nucleotides align to TRBD2. Germline V gene lookup returns CDR1 GTSNPN and CDR2 SVGIG (reference sequence). The CDR3 spans 13 residues. Losses at the gene ends were 0 bases for V and 5 bases for J; bases not matched to a gene: 1. For the CDR3, the DNA is TGTGCCTGGAGTGTAAGCGGGAACAATGAGCAGTTCTTC. It translates to CAWSVSGNNEQFF.

The rearrangement uses TRBV7-9 and TRBJ2-7; 12 bases agree with TRBD1. The V and J ends lost 2 bases and 5 bases, in that order; junction bases with no gene match: 4. The CDR3 contains 15 residues. Per germline, CDR1 SEHNR and CDR2 FQNEAQ (reference sequence). The DNA of the CDR3 is TGTGCCAGCAGCTTAAAGGGACAGGGGGCCCACGAGCAGTACTTC. Residues: CASSLKGQGAHEQYF.

The gene calls are TRBV19 and TRBJ2-7; 11 bases agree with TRBD2. J lost 5 bases, V lost 4 bases, and 7 bases had no gene match. Germline V CDR1 and CDR2: LNHDA, SQIVND (reference sequence). The CDR3 is 15 amino acids. CDR3 in DNA: TGTGCCAGTAGTAGTACTAGCGGGAGTGGGGACGAGCAGTACTTC. Translated, it gives CASSSTSGSGDEQYF.

This chain uses TRBV29-1 with TRBJ1-2, with D possibly matching TRBD1 (6 bases). In germline, CDR1 is SQVTM, CDR2 ANQGSEA. Trimming shortened V by 0 bases and J by 0 bases, and 14 bases separated the two germline ends. The CDR3 extends over 16 amino acids. The CDR3 region has the DNA TGCAGCGTTGAAGATCGCCAGGGGCCGACTAACTATGGCTACACCTTC. Its protein is CSVEDRQGPTNYGYTF.

V usage is TRBV30 and J usage is TRBJ2-7, with D maybe TRBD1 (5 bases). This CDR3 has 15 amino acids. The V and J ends lost 3 bases and 4 bases respectively, with 19 bases between them. CDR1 is GTSNPN, CDR2 SVGIG, per germline (reference sequence). CDR3 protein: CAWSSLARGGYEQYF. As DNA, the CDR3 is TGTGCCTGGAGCTCCCTGGCTAGGGGTGGGTACGAGCAGTACTTC.

The DNA of the CDR3 is TGTGCCAGCAGCTGGGCGGGAGGGCCGGTCAATGAGCAGTTCTTC. This encodes CASSWAGGPVNEQFF. The chain uses TRBV25-1 and TRBJ2-1; 9 bases match TRBD2. V lost 6 bases, J lost 6 bases, and 9 bases stayed unmatched. Germline-derived CDR1 and CDR2 are MGHDK and SYGVNS. This CDR3 contains 15 residues.

The J gene is TRBJ1-1, the V gene TRBV6-6; D unresolved. V was pared by 4 bases and J by 1 base, with 7 bases between. Germline lookup yields CDR1 MNHNY and CDR2 SVGAGI (reference sequence). There are 13 residues in the CDR3. In nucleotides, the CDR3 is TGTGCCAGCAGTTTGTACACGAACACTGAAGCTTTCTTT. Translated, it gives CASSLYTNTEAFF.

The V gene is TRBV7-9, the J gene TRBJ1-1; 7 bases are shared with TRBD1. This CDR3 has 13 residues. Per the germline V gene, CDR1 is SEHNR and CDR2 is FQNEAQ (reference sequence). The trim removed 5 bases at V and 6 bases at J, leaving 6 bases unmatched. The CDR3, as DNA: TGTGCCAGCAGCCCGACAGGGTCTTCTGAAGCTTTCTTT. Encoded protein: CASSPTGSSEAFF. Drawing the rest from reference TRBV7-9 and TRBJ1-1, the complete variable domain is DTGVSQNPRHKITKRGQNVTFRCDPISEHNRLYWYRQTLGQGPEFLTYFQNEAQLEKSRLLSDRFSAERPKGSFSTLEIQRTEQGDSAMYLCASSPTGSSEAFFGQGTRLTVV.

The rearrangement joins TRBV2 to TRBJ2-1, with D perhaps matching TRBD2 (6 bases). Germline V CDR1 and CDR2: SNHLY, FYNNEI. V dropped 7 bases and J dropped 0 bases, with 16 bases sitting between them. The CDR3 is made up of 16 amino acids. The CDR3 DNA reads as TGTGCCAGCACGGCCCCTGGGGGGAGCTCCTACAATGAGCAGTTCTTC. Its protein product is CASTAPGGSSYNEQFF. Based on the CDR3 plus reference TRBV2 and TRBJ2-1, the full variable domain is EPEVTQTPSHQVTQMGQEVILRCVPISNHLYFYWYRQILGQKVEFLVSFYNNEISEKSEIFDDQFSVERPDGSNFTLKIRSTKLEDSAMYFCASTAPGGSSYNEQFFGPGTRLTVL.

The gene calls are TRBV28 and TRBJ1-1; D remains ambiguous. V lost 2 bases and J 1 base, leaving 14 bases between the germline ends. CDR1 is MDHEN and CDR2 is SYDVKM in the germline V gene. The CDR3 has 16 residues. CDR3 in DNA: TGTGCCAGCAGTTTAAGTCCCCCCGGCGGGAACACTGAAGCTTTCTTT. It encodes CASSLSPPGGNTEAFF.

This clone has only one observation. The chain uses TRBV7-9 and TRBJ1-1; 9 nucleotides line up with TRBD1. Germline CDR1 SEHNR, CDR2 FQNEAQ (reference sequence). This CDR3 contains 15 residues. The V segment lost 2 bases and the J segment 3 bases; nucleotides outside the gene matches: 4. CDR3 in DNA: TGTGCCAGCAGCTTAAGGGGGACAGGGTACACTGAAGCTTTCTTT. Amino acids: CASSLRGTGYTEAFF.

The chain uses TRBV28 and TRBJ2-7; TRBD2 might be the D (5 bases). V gave up 3 bases and J gave up 7 bases, with 13 bases separating them. This CDR3 region has 13 residues. Looked up from germline, CDR1 is MDHEN and CDR2 is SYDVKM. The CDR3 is CASSLSVTGEQYF. The CDR3 DNA reads TGTGCCAGCAGTTTGTCCGTGACGGGGGAGCAGTACTTC.

This clone occurred once. V and J are TRBV7-2 and TRBJ2-7; 13 bases are a match to TRBD2. Losses at the gene ends were 5 bases for V and 4 bases for J; bases not matched to a gene: 2. Germline CDR1 SGHTA, CDR2 FQGNSA. CDR3 length equals 14 residues. CDR3: CASSGLAGEYEQYF. The CDR3 DNA is TGTGCCAGCAGCGGACTAGCGGGAGAATACGAGCAGTACTTC.

The chain couples TRBV5-1 to TRBJ2-7, with 8 bases identical to TRBD1. The J segment lost 5 bases and the V segment lost 4 bases, leaving 5 bases of the junction unmatched. Germline V gene lookup returns CDR1 SGHRS and CDR2 YFSETQ. This CDR3 is 13 amino acids long. CDR3 sequence: CASSLQGVHEQYF. CDR3 nucleotides: TGCGCCAGCAGCCTACAGGGGGTCCACGAGCAGTACTTC.

The V and J genes are TRBV11-2 and TRBJ1-2, with D possibly matching TRBD1 (5 bases). V lost 0 bases to trimming and J lost 0 bases, with 8 bases between them. This CDR3 is built from 15 residues. Germline V CDR1 and CDR2: SGHAT, FQNNGV. CDR3 residues: CASSLEPTANYGYTF. As DNA, the CDR3 is TGTGCCAGCAGCTTAGAGCCGACAGCTAACTATGGCTACACCTTC.

CDR3 coding DNA: TGCAGCGTGGAGGACAGAGAGCAGTTCTTC. This gives the protein CSVEDREQFF. The V call is TRBV29-1, the J call TRBJ2-1; D perhaps matches TRBD1 (6 bases). The CDR3 spans 10 residues. CDR1 SQVTM and CDR2 ANQGSEA come from the germline V gene. Trimming pared 6 bases from V and 10 bases from J, leaving 10 bases between.